The rows below give T cell receptor beta chains drawn from one sample of a study of CD8 T cells in ankylosing spondylitis. Using its own MiXCR run on the 5' RACE reads, TCRdb lists one record per CDR3 protein. There are a few hundred thousand distinct CDR3 sequences in the sample; around 18% occur only once, and approximately 46% lies in the top ten. The sequenced sample was blood, either unsorted or a sorted T cell fraction (not recorded which). The receptor set was obtained from a male donor with ankylosing spondylitis. CDR3s include the opening cysteine and the closing phenylalanine or tryptophan. Fields, in order: J gene, V gene, clone size, D gene, CDR3 length, CDR3 protein, CDR3 DNA. A D gene is named only where the DNA matches it firmly. A clone size is listed for some rows: how often the clone was seen (once, few, many), or a class if it is expanded.

j_call: TRBJ1-2
v_call: TRBV4-1
clone_size: -
d_call: -
cdr3_length: 13
cdr3_aa: CASSQDEVEGYTF
cdr3_nt: TGCGCCAGCAGCCAAGATGAGGTGGAAGGCTACACCTTC

j_call: TRBJ1-5
v_call: TRBV6-2/TRBV6-3
clone_size: few
d_call: -
cdr3_length: 13
cdr3_aa: CATKGHFNHPQHF
cdr3_nt: TGTGCCACTAAAGGACACTTCAATCACCCCCAGCATTTT

j_call: TRBJ2-1
v_call: TRBV3-1
clone_size: few
d_call: TRBD2
cdr3_length: 17
cdr3_aa: CASSQALREADYNEQFF
cdr3_nt: TGTGCCAGCAGCCAAGCGTTGCGGGAGGCAGATTACAATGAGCAGTTCTTC

j_call: TRBJ2-3
v_call: TRBV4-2
clone_size: few
d_call: -
cdr3_length: 14
cdr3_aa: CASSQVQISDTQYF
cdr3_nt: TGTGCCAGCAGCCAAGTCCAGATCTCAGATACGCAGTATTTT

j_call: TRBJ2-2
v_call: TRBV4-3
clone_size: -
d_call: TRBD1
cdr3_length: 16
cdr3_aa: CASSQDWQGATGELFF
cdr3_nt: TGCGCCAGCAGCCAAGATTGGCAGGGGGCCACCGGGGAGCTGTTTTTT

j_call: TRBJ1-5
v_call: TRBV7-2
clone_size: -
d_call: -
cdr3_length: 16
cdr3_aa: CASSLGRGTSNQPQHF
cdr3_nt: TGTGCCAGCAGCCTCGGGAGGGGCACTAGCAATCAGCCCCAGCATTTT

j_call: TRBJ2-7
v_call: TRBV4-3
clone_size: -
d_call: TRBD1
cdr3_length: 14
cdr3_aa: CASSAGQGSYEQYF
cdr3_nt: TGCGCCAGCAGCGCGGGACAGGGGTCCTACGAGCAGTACTTC

j_call: TRBJ2-4
v_call: TRBV12-3/TRBV12-4
clone_size: -
d_call: -
cdr3_length: 16
cdr3_aa: CASSLAPGPTYGIQYF
cdr3_nt: TGTGCCAGCAGTTTAGCTCCAGGACCAACTTATGGCATTCAGTACTTC

j_call: TRBJ2-1
v_call: TRBV19
clone_size: few
d_call: -
cdr3_length: 14
cdr3_aa: CASRVSIGYNEQFF
cdr3_nt: TGTGCCAGTAGAGTTTCCATCGGCTACAATGAGCAGTTCTTC

j_call: TRBJ2-1
v_call: TRBV5-6
clone_size: -
d_call: -
cdr3_length: 13
cdr3_aa: CASSLGGAYEQFF
cdr3_nt: TGTGCCAGCAGCTTGGGGGGGGCCTATGAGCAGTTCTTC

j_call: TRBJ1-1
v_call: TRBV7-6
clone_size: once
d_call: -
cdr3_length: 15
cdr3_aa: CASSYRATGITEAFF
cdr3_nt: TGTGCCAGCAGCTACCGTGCTACCGGAATCACTGAAGCTTTCTTT

j_call: TRBJ2-3
v_call: TRBV7-3
clone_size: -
d_call: TRBD1
cdr3_length: 18
cdr3_aa: CASSSGSSGTGFDDTQYF
cdr3_nt: TGTGCCAGCAGCTCCGGGAGTTCCGGGACAGGGTTTGATGATACGCAGTATTTT

j_call: TRBJ2-7
v_call: TRBV12-3/TRBV12-4
clone_size: -
d_call: -
cdr3_length: 14
cdr3_aa: CASSFQGYSYEQYF
cdr3_nt: TGTGCCAGCAGTTTTCAGGGATACTCCTACGAGCAGTACTTC

j_call: TRBJ2-1
v_call: TRBV25-1
clone_size: -
d_call: -
cdr3_length: 13
cdr3_aa: CASRESGYNEQFF
cdr3_nt: TGTGCCAGCAGGGAAAGCGGCTACAATGAGCAGTTCTTC

j_call: TRBJ2-1
v_call: TRBV27
clone_size: -
d_call: -
cdr3_length: 14
cdr3_aa: CASSLWGSANEQFF
cdr3_nt: TGTGCCAGCAGTTTATGGGGGAGTGCCAATGAGCAGTTCTTC

j_call: TRBJ2-7
v_call: TRBV12-3/TRBV12-4
clone_size: many
d_call: TRBD2
cdr3_length: 13
cdr3_aa: CASSAGLANEQYF
cdr3_nt: TGTGCCAGCAGTGCGGGACTAGCCAACGAGCAGTACTTC

j_call: TRBJ2-1
v_call: TRBV13
clone_size: few
d_call: -
cdr3_length: 12
cdr3_aa: CASSPPQDEQFF
cdr3_nt: TGTGCCAGCAGCCCCCCCCAGGATGAGCAGTTCTTC

j_call: TRBJ2-1
v_call: TRBV20-1
clone_size: few
d_call: TRBD2
cdr3_length: 18
cdr3_aa: CSARVRGREGMLYNEQFF
cdr3_nt: TGCAGTGCTAGAGTCCGCGGGCGGGAGGGCATGCTCTACAATGAGCAGTTCTTC

j_call: TRBJ2-1
v_call: TRBV30
clone_size: -
d_call: TRBD2
cdr3_length: 14
cdr3_aa: CACPLAGESNEQFF
cdr3_nt: TGTGCCTGTCCCCTTGCGGGAGAGTCGAATGAGCAGTTCTTC

j_call: TRBJ2-1
v_call: TRBV7-8
clone_size: -
d_call: -
cdr3_length: 14
cdr3_aa: CASSLLTGDREQFF
cdr3_nt: TGTGCCAGCAGCTTACTGACAGGAGATCGTGAGCAGTTCTTC

j_call: TRBJ2-7
v_call: TRBV6-1
clone_size: -
d_call: -
cdr3_length: 14
cdr3_aa: CASSAAPGTYEQYF
cdr3_nt: TGTGCCAGCAGTGCGGCACCCGGGACCTACGAGCAGTACTTC

j_call: TRBJ1-1
v_call: TRBV19
clone_size: -
d_call: -
cdr3_length: 12
cdr3_aa: CASSIGAAEAFF
cdr3_nt: TGTGCCAGTAGTATCGGGGCAGCTGAAGCTTTCTTT

j_call: TRBJ2-7
v_call: TRBV27
clone_size: few
d_call: -
cdr3_length: 15
cdr3_aa: CASSPLQGVSYEQYF
cdr3_nt: TGTGCCAGCAGTCCACTCCAGGGAGTAAGCTACGAGCAGTACTTC

j_call: TRBJ1-1
v_call: TRBV20-1
clone_size: -
d_call: -
cdr3_length: 13
cdr3_aa: CSGRPQGRTEAFF
cdr3_nt: TGCAGTGGGCGACCCCAGGGGCGGACTGAAGCTTTCTTT

j_call: TRBJ2-2
v_call: TRBV5-1
clone_size: -
d_call: TRBD2
cdr3_length: 18
cdr3_aa: CASSQGTSGSLHTGELFF
cdr3_nt: TGCGCCAGCAGCCAAGGGACTAGCGGGAGCCTTCACACCGGGGAGCTGTTTTTT

j_call: TRBJ2-1
v_call: TRBV7-9
clone_size: few
d_call: TRBD2
cdr3_length: 17
cdr3_aa: CASRPQLPLAGYNEQFF
cdr3_nt: TGTGCCAGCAGACCACAATTACCTTTAGCGGGCTACAATGAGCAGTTCTTC

j_call: TRBJ2-1
v_call: TRBV7-9
clone_size: -
d_call: -
cdr3_length: 14
cdr3_aa: CASSIGLPHNEQFF
cdr3_nt: TGTGCCAGCAGCATCGGACTACCACACAATGAGCAGTTCTTC

j_call: TRBJ2-1
v_call: TRBV12-3/TRBV12-4
clone_size: many
d_call: TRBD2
cdr3_length: 14
cdr3_aa: CASSLGRGGNEQFF
cdr3_nt: TGTGCCAGCAGTTTGGGGCGGGGGGGGAATGAGCAGTTCTTC

j_call: TRBJ1-1
v_call: TRBV5-6
clone_size: few
d_call: -
cdr3_length: 19
cdr3_aa: CASSLSLGLSFHGNTEAFF
cdr3_nt: TGTGCCAGCAGCTTATCGCTGGGACTTTCATTTCATGGAAACACTGAAGCTTTCTTT

j_call: TRBJ2-3
v_call: TRBV7-3
clone_size: -
d_call: -
cdr3_length: 16
cdr3_aa: CASSPQSNLVLDTQYF
cdr3_nt: TGTGCCAGCAGCCCCCAATCAAACCTAGTTTTGGATACGCAGTATTTT

j_call: TRBJ1-6
v_call: TRBV6-1
clone_size: few
d_call: -
cdr3_length: 14
cdr3_aa: CASTETGIPSPLHF
cdr3_nt: TGTGCCAGCACCGAAACAGGCATTCCGTCACCCCTCCACTTT

j_call: TRBJ2-7
v_call: TRBV7-9
clone_size: few
d_call: -
cdr3_length: 14
cdr3_aa: CASSGDNTVPEQYF
cdr3_nt: TGTGCCAGCAGTGGGGACAATACAGTCCCCGAGCAGTACTTC

j_call: TRBJ2-7
v_call: TRBV20-1
clone_size: few
d_call: -
cdr3_length: 14
cdr3_aa: CSASRDITSGEQYF
cdr3_nt: TGCAGTGCTAGTAGGGACATAACCTCTGGCGAGCAGTACTTC

j_call: TRBJ2-2
v_call: TRBV7-9
clone_size: -
d_call: TRBD1
cdr3_length: 15
cdr3_aa: CASSQTGGSTGELFF
cdr3_nt: TGTGCCAGCAGCCAAACAGGGGGGAGCACCGGGGAGCTGTTTTTT

j_call: TRBJ1-4
v_call: TRBV7-6
clone_size: -
d_call: -
cdr3_length: 13
cdr3_aa: CASSPPRGEKLFF
cdr3_nt: TGTGCCAGCAGCCCCCCGCGGGGTGAAAAACTGTTTTTT

j_call: TRBJ2-3
v_call: TRBV10-3
clone_size: many
d_call: -
cdr3_length: 16
cdr3_aa: CAISDPGLENTDTQYF
cdr3_nt: TGTGCCATCAGCGATCCGGGACTGGAAAACACAGATACGCAGTATTTT